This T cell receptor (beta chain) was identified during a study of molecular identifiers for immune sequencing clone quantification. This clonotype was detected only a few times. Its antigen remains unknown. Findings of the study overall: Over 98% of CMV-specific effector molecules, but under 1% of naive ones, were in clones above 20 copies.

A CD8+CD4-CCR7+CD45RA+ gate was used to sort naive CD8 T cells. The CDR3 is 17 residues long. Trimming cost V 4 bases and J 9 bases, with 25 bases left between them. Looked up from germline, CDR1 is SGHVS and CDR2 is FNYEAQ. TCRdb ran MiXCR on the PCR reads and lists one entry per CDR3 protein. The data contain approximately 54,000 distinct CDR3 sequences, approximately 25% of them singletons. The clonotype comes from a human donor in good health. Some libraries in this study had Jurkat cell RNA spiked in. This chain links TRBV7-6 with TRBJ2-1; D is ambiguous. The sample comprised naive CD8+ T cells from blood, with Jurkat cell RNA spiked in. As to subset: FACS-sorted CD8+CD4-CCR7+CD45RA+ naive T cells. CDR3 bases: TGTGCCAGCAGCTCAAGTGAGGCTAGTTGGGGATATGCTGAGCAGTTCTTC. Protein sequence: CASSSSEASWGYAEQFF. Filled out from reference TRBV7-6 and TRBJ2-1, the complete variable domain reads GAGVSQSPRYKVTKRGQDVALRCDPISGHVSLYWYRQALGQGPEFLTYFNYEAQQDKSGLPNDRFSAERPEGSISTLTIQRTEQRDSAMYRCASSSSEASWGYAEQFFGPGTRLTVL.